A selection of T cell receptor beta chains follows, all from one sample in a study of identical twins. TCRdb recomputed calls from the 5' RACE reads with MiXCR, one row per CDR3 protein. The sample lists 1.5 million to 2 million distinct CDR3 sequences, 25% to 35% occurring once. The sequenced sample consisted of cord blood. These TCRs come from a newborn girl in good health. CDR3s leave out the opening cysteine and the closing phenylalanine or tryptophan. The D gene is left open where the match is weak.

J,D,V,CDR3
TRBJ2-6,TRBD2,TRBV5-1,ASSWTSGSSGANVLT
TRBJ2-1,NA,TRBV4-1,ASSQVLPGTPYSEQF
TRBJ2-2,NA,TRBV3-1,ASSLSDWNTGELF
TRBJ2-2,NA,TRBV5-1,ASSLAVGGDTGELF
TRBJ2-7,TRBD2,TRBV20-1,SARDILAGVYEQY
TRBJ2-2,NA,TRBV6-5,ASSYSMEELF
TRBJ2-5,TRBD2,TRBV2,ASMASGGVYQETQY
TRBJ1-1,NA,TRBV5-1,ASSFNMKRGVNTEAF
TRBJ2-2,TRBD1,TRBV4-2,ASSQDGQGAGELF
TRBJ2-5,TRBD1,TRBV27,ASSLGQTFGAQY
TRBJ1-5,TRBD1,TRBV7-2,ASSSRDRAGQPQH
NA,NA,TRBV20-1,SAYRLNNPYEQY